These T cell receptor beta chains were read from a single sample in a study of T-cell memory formation after mild COVID-19. MiXCR, run by TCRdb on the 5' RACE reads, gives a single entry per CDR3 protein. Of about 160,000 distinct CDR3 sequences detected, about 28% appear once; the ten largest clones hold about 11%. The sequenced sample was PBMCs or a T cell subset sorted from them (not recorded which). All receptors come from an adult woman who had mild COVID-19 (a few samples of this study predate the infection). Cell type and time point are not known. The CDR3 runs from the conserved cysteine through the conserved F or W. Fields, in order: D gene, J gene, V gene, clone size, CDR3 protein, CDR3 DNA. The D gene is left open where the match is weak. Some rows have no size entry. The others give once, few or many, or a class for an expanded clone.

- | TRBJ2-2 | TRBV29-1 | - | CSVQGYTGELFF | TGCAGCGTCCAGGGGTACACCGGGGAGCTGTTTTTT
- | TRBJ1-1 | TRBV7-6 | few | CASSLGGGGAQNTEAFF | TGTGCCAGCAGCTTAGGGGGCGGAGGGGCCCAGAACACTGAAGCTTTCTTT
- | TRBJ2-7 | TRBV30 | - | CAARDSYEQYF | TGTGCGGCCCGGGATTCCTACGAGCAGTACTTC
- | TRBJ1-2 | TRBV29-1 | - | CSVDKGTSGYTF | TGCAGCGTTGATAAGGGGACGAGTGGCTACACCTTC
TRBD2 | TRBJ2-7 | TRBV4-1 | few | CASSQGTSGIYEQYF | TGCGCCAGCAGCCAGGGGACTAGCGGGATTTACGAGCAGTACTTC
- | TRBJ2-3 | TRBV28 | - | CASSFQGTSTDTQYF | TGTGCCAGCAGTTTCCAGGGAACTAGCACAGATACGCAGTATTTT
- | TRBJ1-1 | TRBV5-1 | - | CASSLVGVQAFF | TGCGCCAGCAGCTTGGTCGGGGTACAAGCTTTCTTT
- | TRBJ2-1 | TRBV3-1 | few | CATGTPYNEQFF | TGTGCTACCGGGACTCCGTACAATGAGCAGTTCTTC
- | TRBJ2-3 | TRBV7-3 | - | CASSLYVPDTQYF | TGTGCCAGCAGCTTGTATGTACCTGATACGCAGTATTTT
TRBD2 | TRBJ2-1 | TRBV7-6 | - | CASSPLTSGLHKGNEQFF | TGTGCCAGCAGCCCCTTGACTAGCGGACTACATAAAGGCAATGAGCAGTTCTTC
- | TRBJ2-3 | TRBV5-1 | few | CASSGGDISTDTQYF | TGCGCCAGCAGCGGAGGGGATATTAGCACAGATACGCAGTATTTT
TRBD2 | TRBJ2-7 | TRBV11-3 | - | CASSWTSGSPYEQYF | TGTGCCAGCAGTTGGACTAGCGGGAGTCCCTACGAGCAGTACTTC
TRBD2 | TRBJ2-1 | TRBV7-9 | - | CASSFRAGGVSSYNEQFF | TGTGCCAGCAGCTTTAGGGCGGGAGGTGTGAGCTCCTACAATGAGCAGTTCTTC
TRBD1 | TRBJ2-7 | TRBV7-3 | few | CASSSDRDHEQYF | TGTGCCAGCAGCTCGGACAGGGATCACGAGCAGTACTTC
- | TRBJ2-7 | TRBV29-1 | few | CSAISNSYEQYF | TGCAGCGCCATCTCGAATAGCTACGAGCAGTACTTC
TRBD2 | TRBJ2-3 | TRBV12-3/TRBV12-4 | - | CASSRAGGGTDTQYF | TGTGCCAGCAGCCGAGCGGGGGGCGGCACAGATACGCAGTATTTT
TRBD1 | TRBJ1-1 | TRBV4-1 | - | CASSPVDRGTEAFF | TGCGCCAGCAGCCCCGTCGACAGGGGTACTGAAGCTTTCTTT
- | TRBJ2-3 | TRBV11-2 | few | CASSLDNGDTQYF | TGTGCCAGCAGCTTAGATAATGGAGATACGCAGTATTTT
- | TRBJ1-2 | TRBV7-8 | once | CASSLREGSGYTF | TGTGCCAGCAGCTTAAGGGAGGGTTCTGGCTACACCTTC
- | TRBJ2-5 | TRBV12-3/TRBV12-4 | - | CASSLGQGRDQETQYF | TGTGCCAGCAGTTTAGGGCAGGGTAGGGACCAAGAGACCCAGTACTTC
- | TRBJ2-3 | TRBV15 | medium-sized | CATSRDRLGGAAFDTQYF | TGTGCCACCAGCAGAGATCGATTAGGCGGGGCCGCATTTGATACGCAGTATTTT
- | TRBJ1-2 | TRBV5-6 | - | CASSLATGRDGYTF | TGTGCCAGCAGCTTGGCCACAGGGAGGGATGGCTACACCTTC
- | TRBJ2-7 | TRBV12-3/TRBV12-4 | - | CASSFVTGTYEQYF | TGTGCCAGCAGTTTCGTTACAGGGACCTACGAGCAGTACTTC
- | TRBJ1-1 | TRBV7-9 | - | CASSNLRDTEAFF | TGTGCCAGCAGCAACCTCAGGGACACTGAAGCTTTCTTT
- | TRBJ2-3 | TRBV5-1 | - | CASSLGDTDTQYF | TGCGCCAGCAGCTTAGGGGACACAGATACGCAGTATTTT
- | TRBJ2-1 | TRBV18 | - | CASSPPGGADNEQFF | TGTGCCAGCTCACCACCGGGCGGGGCAGACAATGAGCAGTTCTTC
- | TRBJ2-5 | TRBV7-2 | - | CASSYGTSFVFEETQYF | TGTGCCAGCAGCTATGGGACCTCGTTTGTATTCGAAGAGACCCAGTACTTC
- | TRBJ2-3 | TRBV11-2 | - | CASSSPGLVSKRTDTQYF | TGTGCCAGCAGCTCGCCGGGACTGGTTTCCAAACGCACAGATACGCAGTATTTT
- | TRBJ2-5 | TRBV7-3 | few | CASSLLGSGETQYF | TGTGCCAGCAGCTTACTGGGCTCGGGAGAGACCCAGTACTTC
TRBD1 | TRBJ2-7 | TRBV6-5 | - | CASSYEGTGGVGYEQYF | TGTGCCAGCAGTTACGAGGGGACAGGGGGCGTGGGATACGAGCAGTACTTC
- | TRBJ1-2 | TRBV9 | once | CASSVGGSFEVYGYTF | TGTGCCAGCAGCGTAGGTGGCAGTTTTGAGGTCTATGGCTACACCTTC
- | TRBJ2-3 | TRBV5-4 | - | CASSLDRRSTDTQYF | TGTGCCAGCAGCTTGGACAGGCGAAGCACAGATACGCAGTATTTT
- | TRBJ2-3 | TRBV7-9 | few | CASSLERLGATDTQYF | TGTGCCAGCAGCTTAGAACGTCTAGGGGCCACAGATACGCAGTATTTT